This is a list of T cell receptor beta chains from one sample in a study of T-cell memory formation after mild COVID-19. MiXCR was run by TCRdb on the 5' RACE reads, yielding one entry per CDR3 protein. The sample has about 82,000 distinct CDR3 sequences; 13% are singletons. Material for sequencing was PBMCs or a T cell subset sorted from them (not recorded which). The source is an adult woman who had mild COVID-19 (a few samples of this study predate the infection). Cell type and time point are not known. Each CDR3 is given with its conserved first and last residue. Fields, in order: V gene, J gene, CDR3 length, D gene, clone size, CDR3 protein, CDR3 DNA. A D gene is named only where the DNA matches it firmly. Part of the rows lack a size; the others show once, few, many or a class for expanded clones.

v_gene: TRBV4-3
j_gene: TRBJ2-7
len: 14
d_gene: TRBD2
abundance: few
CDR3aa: CASTQGAGGGEQYF
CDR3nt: TGCGCCAGCACCCAGGGAGCGGGAGGCGGGGAGCAGTACTTC

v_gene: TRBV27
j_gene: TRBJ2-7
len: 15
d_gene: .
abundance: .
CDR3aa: CASSLGARGRYEQYF
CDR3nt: TGTGCCAGCAGTTTAGGAGCCAGGGGTAGGTACGAGCAGTACTTC

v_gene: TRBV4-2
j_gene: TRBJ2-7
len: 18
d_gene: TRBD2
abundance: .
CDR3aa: CASSQDGASGRLTYEQYF
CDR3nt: TGTGCCAGCAGCCAAGATGGGGCTAGCGGGCGCCTAACCTACGAGCAGTACTTC

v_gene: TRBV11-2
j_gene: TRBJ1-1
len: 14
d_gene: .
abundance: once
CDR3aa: CASRRQDMNTEAFF
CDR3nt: TGTGCCAGCAGACGACAGGATATGAACACTGAAGCTTTCTTT

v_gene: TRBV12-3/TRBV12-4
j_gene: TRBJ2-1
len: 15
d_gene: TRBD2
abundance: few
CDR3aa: CASTSGTSGADEQFF
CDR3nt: TGTGCCAGCACCTCCGGGACTAGCGGGGCGGATGAGCAGTTCTTC

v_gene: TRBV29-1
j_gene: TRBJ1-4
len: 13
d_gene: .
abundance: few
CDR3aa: CSVDSGAGEKLFF
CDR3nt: TGCAGCGTTGATAGCGGGGCAGGTGAAAAACTGTTTTTT

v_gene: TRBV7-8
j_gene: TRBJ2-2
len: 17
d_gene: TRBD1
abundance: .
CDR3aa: CASSWDRTGTNTGELFF
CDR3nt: TGTGCCAGCAGCTGGGATAGGACAGGGACGAACACCGGGGAGCTGTTTTTT

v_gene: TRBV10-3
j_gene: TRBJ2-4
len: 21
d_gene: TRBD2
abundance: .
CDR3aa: CAISESIASSGRAGVENIQYF
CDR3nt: TGTGCCATCAGTGAGTCGATAGCCTCTAGCGGGAGGGCCGGAGTGGAAAACATTCAGTACTTC

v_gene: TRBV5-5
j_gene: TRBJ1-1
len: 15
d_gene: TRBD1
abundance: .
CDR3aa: CASSFWTGSGTEAFF
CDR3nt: TGTGCCAGCAGCTTTTGGACAGGGTCGGGCACTGAAGCTTTCTTT

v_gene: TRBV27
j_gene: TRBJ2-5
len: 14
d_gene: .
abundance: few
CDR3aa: CASSRPLGGETQYF
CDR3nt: TGTGCCAGTTCTCGGCCCCTCGGAGGAGAGACCCAGTACTTC

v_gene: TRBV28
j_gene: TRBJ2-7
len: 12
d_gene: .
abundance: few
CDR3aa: CASSYRVNEQYF
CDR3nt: TGTGCCAGCAGTTACAGGGTCAACGAGCAGTACTTC

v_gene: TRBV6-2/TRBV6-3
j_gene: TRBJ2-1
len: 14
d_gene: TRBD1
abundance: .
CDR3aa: CASSRGQGLGEQFF
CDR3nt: TGTGCCAGCAGTCGGGGACAGGGGCTCGGTGAGCAGTTCTTC

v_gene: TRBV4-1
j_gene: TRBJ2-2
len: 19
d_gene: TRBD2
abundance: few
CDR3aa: CASSQAPAQRGGNTGELFF
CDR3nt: TGCGCCAGCAGCCAAGCCCCAGCCCAGCGGGGGGGGAACACCGGGGAGCTGTTTTTT

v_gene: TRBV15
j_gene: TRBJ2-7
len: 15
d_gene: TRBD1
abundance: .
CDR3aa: CATSRGVDRDYEQYF
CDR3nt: TGTGCCACCAGCCGAGGAGTGGACAGGGACTACGAGCAGTACTTC

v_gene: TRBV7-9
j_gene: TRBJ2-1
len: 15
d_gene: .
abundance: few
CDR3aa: CASSLTLFGVHEQFF
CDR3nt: TGTGCCAGCAGCTTAACACTTTTTGGGGTCCATGAGCAGTTCTTC

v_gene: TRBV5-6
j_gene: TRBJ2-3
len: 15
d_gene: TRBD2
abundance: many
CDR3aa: CASSFGSGSADTQYF
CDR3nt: TGTGCCAGCAGCTTCGGAAGCGGGAGTGCAGATACGCAGTATTTT

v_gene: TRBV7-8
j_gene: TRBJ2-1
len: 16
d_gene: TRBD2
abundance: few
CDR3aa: CASSPFSGGAINEQFF
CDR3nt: TGTGCCAGCAGCCCTTTCTCCGGGGGGGCGATCAATGAGCAGTTCTTC

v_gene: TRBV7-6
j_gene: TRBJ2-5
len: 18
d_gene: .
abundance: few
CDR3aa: CASSLESGGTAFQETQYF
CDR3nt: TGTGCCAGCAGCTTAGAGTCCGGCGGGACAGCTTTTCAAGAGACCCAGTACTTC

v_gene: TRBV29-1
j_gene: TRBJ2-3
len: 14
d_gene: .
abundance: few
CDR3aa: CSVRWGEYTDTQYF
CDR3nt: TGCAGCGTCCGTTGGGGCGAATACACAGATACGCAGTATTTT

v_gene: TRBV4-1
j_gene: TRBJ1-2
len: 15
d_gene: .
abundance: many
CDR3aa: CASSQAAGINYGYTF
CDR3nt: TGCGCCAGCAGCCAAGCGGCAGGGATTAACTATGGCTACACCTTC

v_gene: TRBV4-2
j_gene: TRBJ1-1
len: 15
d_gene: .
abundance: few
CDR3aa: CASSQLLQENTEAFF
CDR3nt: TGTGCCAGCAGCCAACTACTTCAAGAGAACACTGAAGCTTTCTTT

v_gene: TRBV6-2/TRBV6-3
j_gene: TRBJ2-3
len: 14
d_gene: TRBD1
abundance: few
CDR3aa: CASSPDRDTDTQYF
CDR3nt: TGTGCCAGCAGCCCGGACAGGGACACAGATACGCAGTATTTT

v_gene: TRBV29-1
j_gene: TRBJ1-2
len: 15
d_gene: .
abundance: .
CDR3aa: CSVEDPKQGLSGYTF
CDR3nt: TGCAGCGTTGAAGATCCCAAACAGGGTTTGAGTGGCTACACCTTC

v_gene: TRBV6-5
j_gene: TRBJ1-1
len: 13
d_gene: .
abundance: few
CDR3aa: CASTRGMNTEAFF
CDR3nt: TGTGCCAGCACGCGGGGCATGAACACTGAAGCTTTCTTT

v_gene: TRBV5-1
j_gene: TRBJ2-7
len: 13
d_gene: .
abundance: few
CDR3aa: CASSGGSGTEQYF
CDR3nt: TGCGCCAGCAGTGGGGGATCCGGAACCGAGCAGTACTTC

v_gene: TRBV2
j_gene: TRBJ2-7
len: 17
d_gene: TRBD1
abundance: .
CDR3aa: CASSEARSWDRGYEQYF
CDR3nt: TGTGCCAGCAGTGAAGCTCGGTCTTGGGACAGGGGATACGAGCAGTACTTC

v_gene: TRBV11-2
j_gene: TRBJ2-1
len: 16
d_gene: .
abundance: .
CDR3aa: CASSSVMGEWYNEQFF
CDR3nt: TGTGCCAGCAGCTCAGTAATGGGGGAATGGTACAATGAGCAGTTCTTC

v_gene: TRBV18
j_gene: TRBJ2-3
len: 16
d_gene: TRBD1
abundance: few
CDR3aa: CASSPPGQGPTDTQYF
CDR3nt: TGTGCCAGCTCACCACCAGGACAGGGACCTACAGATACGCAGTATTTT

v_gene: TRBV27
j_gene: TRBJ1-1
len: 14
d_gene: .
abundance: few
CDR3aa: CASSSPGQNTEAFF
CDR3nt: TGTGCCAGCAGTTCCCCGGGACAGAACACTGAAGCTTTCTTT

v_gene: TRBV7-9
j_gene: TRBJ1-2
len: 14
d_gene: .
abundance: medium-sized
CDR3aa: CASSSDSVNYGYTF
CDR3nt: TGTGCCAGCAGCTCCGACAGTGTCAACTATGGCTACACCTTC

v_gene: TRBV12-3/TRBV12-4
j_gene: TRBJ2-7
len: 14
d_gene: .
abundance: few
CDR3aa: CASSLASDIYEQYF
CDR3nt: TGTGCCAGCAGTTTAGCGTCAGACATCTACGAGCAGTACTTC

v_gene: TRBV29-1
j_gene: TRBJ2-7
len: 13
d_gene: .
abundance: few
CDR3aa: CSVASQARYEQYF
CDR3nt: TGCAGCGTTGCATCCCAAGCCCGCTACGAGCAGTACTTC

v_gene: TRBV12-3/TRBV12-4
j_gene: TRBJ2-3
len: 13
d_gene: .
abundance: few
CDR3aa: CASSRVAAETQYF
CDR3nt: TGTGCCAGCAGCCGAGTAGCGGCCGAGACGCAGTATTTT

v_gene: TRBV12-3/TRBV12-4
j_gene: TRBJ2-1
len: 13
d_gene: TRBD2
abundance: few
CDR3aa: CASGRAGVLEQFF
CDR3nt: TGTGCCAGCGGCCGGGCGGGAGTTCTTGAGCAGTTCTTC

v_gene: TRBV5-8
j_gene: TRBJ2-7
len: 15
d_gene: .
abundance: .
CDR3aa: CASSSEGGGRYEQYF
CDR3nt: TGTGCCAGCAGCTCGGAGGGGGGAGGCCGCTACGAGCAGTACTTC

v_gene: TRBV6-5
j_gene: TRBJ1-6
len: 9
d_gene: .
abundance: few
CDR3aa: CARASLLHF
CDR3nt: TGTGCCAGAGCCTCCCTTCTCCACTTT

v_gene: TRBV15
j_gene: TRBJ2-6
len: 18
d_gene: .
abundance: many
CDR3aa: CATSRSSSSSSGANVLTF
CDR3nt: TGTGCCACCAGCAGATCTAGCTCCAGTTCCTCTGGGGCCAACGTCCTGACTTTC

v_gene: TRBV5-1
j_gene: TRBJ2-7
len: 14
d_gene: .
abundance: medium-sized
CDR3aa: CASSLAGFSYEQYF
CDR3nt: TGCGCCAGCAGCTTGGCCGGCTTCTCCTACGAGCAGTACTTC

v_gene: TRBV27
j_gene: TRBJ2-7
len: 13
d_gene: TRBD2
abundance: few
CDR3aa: CASSQRGSYEQYF
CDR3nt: TGTGCCAGCAGTCAGCGGGGGTCCTACGAGCAGTACTTC

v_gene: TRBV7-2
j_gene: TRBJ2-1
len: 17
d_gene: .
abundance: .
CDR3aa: CASSLGWARDRYNEQFF
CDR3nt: TGTGCCAGCAGCTTAGGATGGGCGCGGGATAGGTACAATGAGCAGTTCTTC

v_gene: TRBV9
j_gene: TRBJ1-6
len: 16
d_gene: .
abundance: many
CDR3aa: CASSDGGSSYNSPLHF
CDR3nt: TGTGCCAGCAGCGACGGGGGCAGCTCCTATAATTCACCCCTCCACTTT

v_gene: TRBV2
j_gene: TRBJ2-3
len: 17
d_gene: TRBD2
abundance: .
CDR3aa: CASSFTRQRERGDTQYF
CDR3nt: TGTGCCAGCAGTTTTACCCGACAGCGGGAGAGAGGAGATACGCAGTATTTT